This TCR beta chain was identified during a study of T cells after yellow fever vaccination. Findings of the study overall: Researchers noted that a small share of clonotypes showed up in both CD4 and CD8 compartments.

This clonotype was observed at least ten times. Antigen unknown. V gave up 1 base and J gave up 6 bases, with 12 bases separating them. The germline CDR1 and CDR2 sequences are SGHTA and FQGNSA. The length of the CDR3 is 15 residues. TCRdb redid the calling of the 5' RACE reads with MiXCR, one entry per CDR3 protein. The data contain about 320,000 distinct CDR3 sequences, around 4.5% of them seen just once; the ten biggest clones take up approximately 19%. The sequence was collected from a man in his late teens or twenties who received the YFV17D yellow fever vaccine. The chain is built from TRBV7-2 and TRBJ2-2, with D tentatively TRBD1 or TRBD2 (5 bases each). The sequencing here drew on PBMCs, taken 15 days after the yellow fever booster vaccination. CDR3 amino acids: CASSLVGTTSGELFF. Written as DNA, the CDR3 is TGTGCCAGCAGCTTAGTTGGGACCACCTCCGGGGAGCTGTTTTTT. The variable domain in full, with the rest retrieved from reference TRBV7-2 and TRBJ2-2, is GAGVSQSPSNKVTEKGKDVELRCDPISGHTALYWYRQSLGQGLEFLIYFQGNSAPDKSGLPSDRFSAERTGGSVSTLTIQRTQQEDSAVYLCASSLVGTTSGELFFGEGSRLTVL.